This T cell receptor beta chain is from a study of spatial heterogeneity in lung cancer. Study-level background: Raw sequencing reads included, on average, more than ten appearances of each unique TCR and UMI combination. Findings and limits, study-wide: Resection blood, more than follow-up blood, showed ubiquitous expanded tumor TCRs.

Time point here: sample taken at primary tumor resection. Tumor, nontumor lung or frozen PBMC supplied whole RNA, sequenced without sorting. The donors were some 70 patients with non-small cell lung cancer that was early-stage and untreated. This clonotype has more than one count but fewer than ten. Its antigen is not identified. The study tagged each TCR cDNA molecule with a unique molecular identifier. TCRdb re-derived calls from the 5' RACE reads in MiXCR, one entry per CDR3 protein. This sample has about 41,000 distinct CDR3 sequences; 10% to 15% occur once, and the top ten carry around two fifths. This CDR3 spans 19 amino acids. V was clipped by 6 bases and J by 0 bases; unmatched bases: 12. Germline V gene data show CDR1 as MNHNY and CDR2 as SVGAGI (reference sequence).

The source was PBMCs, collected at surgery. V gene TRBV6-6 combines with J gene TRBJ2-5, with TRBD2 identical over 14 bases. The origin of this receptor is a female donor with early-stage non-small cell lung cancer. CDR3 sequence (DNA): TGTGCCAGCAGGAGGGGACTAGCGGGGGCCTTAACGGACCAAGAGACCCAGTACTTC. This gives the protein CASRRGLAGALTDQETQYF.